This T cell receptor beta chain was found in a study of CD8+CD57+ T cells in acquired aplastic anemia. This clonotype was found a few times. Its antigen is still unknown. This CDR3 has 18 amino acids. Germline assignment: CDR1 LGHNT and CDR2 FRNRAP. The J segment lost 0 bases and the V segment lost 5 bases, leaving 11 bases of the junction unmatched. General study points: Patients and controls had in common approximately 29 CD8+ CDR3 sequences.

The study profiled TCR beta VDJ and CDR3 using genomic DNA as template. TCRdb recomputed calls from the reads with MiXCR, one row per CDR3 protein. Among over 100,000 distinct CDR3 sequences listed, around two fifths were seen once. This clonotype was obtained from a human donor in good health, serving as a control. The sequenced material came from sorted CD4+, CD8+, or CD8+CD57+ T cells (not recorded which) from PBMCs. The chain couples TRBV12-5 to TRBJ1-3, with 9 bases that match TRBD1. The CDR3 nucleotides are TGTGCTAGTGGTCGTCCCGGGACAGGGACCAGCTCTGGAAACACCATATATTTT. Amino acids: CASGRPGTGTSSGNTIYF.